The T cell receptor beta chain under discussion was sequenced for a study of CD4 T cells in relation to SARS-CoV-2 and coronaviruses. Turning to this clone: What it binds is unknown.

The CDR3 has 19 residues. The J segment lost 3 bases and the V segment lost 6 bases, leaving 17 bases of the junction unmatched. CDR1 is SNHLY and CDR2 is FYNNEI in the germline V gene. Naive and memory CD4+ T cells were cultured with CEF, then survey-sequenced. The assay was immunoSEQ multiplex PCR, and TCRdb's table has in-frame clones only and misses some. The sample lists about 37,000 clones, approximately 77% occurring once. Study-wide results and limits: Monoreactive clones expanded significantly more to SARS-CoV-2 than crossreactive clones did.

This clonotype was sampled from an adult with COVID-19. Sequencing was carried out using naive CD4+ T cells from PBMCs, cultured in vitro. Specified subset: naive CD4+ T cells isolated by negative enrichment. The chain recombines TRBV2 with TRBJ2-5, with TRBD1 identical over 12 bases. The CDR3 region is CASRVWDRGQGLVKETQYF. CDR3 in DNA: TGTGCCAGCAGAGTTTGGGACAGGGGGCAAGGACTAGTAAAAGAGACCCAGTACTTC.